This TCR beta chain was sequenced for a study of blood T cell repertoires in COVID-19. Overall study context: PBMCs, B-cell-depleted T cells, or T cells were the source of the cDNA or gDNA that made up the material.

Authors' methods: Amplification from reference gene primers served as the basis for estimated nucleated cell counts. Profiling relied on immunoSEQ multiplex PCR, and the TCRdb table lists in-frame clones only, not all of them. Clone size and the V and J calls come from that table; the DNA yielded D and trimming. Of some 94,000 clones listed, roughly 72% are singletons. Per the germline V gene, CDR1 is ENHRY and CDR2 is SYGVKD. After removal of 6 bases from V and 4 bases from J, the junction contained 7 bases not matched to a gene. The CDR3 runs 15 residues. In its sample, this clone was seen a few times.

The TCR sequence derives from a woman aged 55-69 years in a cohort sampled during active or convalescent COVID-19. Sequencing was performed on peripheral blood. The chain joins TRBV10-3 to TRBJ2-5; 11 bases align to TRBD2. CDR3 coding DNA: TGTGCCATCAGCGGATCTAGCGGGGGGCGAGAGACCCAGTACTTC. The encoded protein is CAISGSSGGRETQYF.